These 32 T cell receptor beta chains came from one sample sequenced in a study of patients and donors after allogeneic stem cell transplantation. TCRdb passed the RT-PCR reads through MiXCR, listing each CDR3 protein once. The sample lists about 100,000 distinct CDR3 sequences; around 36% were seen once. The sequencing input was blood, either unsorted or a sorted T cell fraction (not recorded which). The receptors were sampled from a human donor who was either an allogeneic HSCT recipient or a stem cell or donor lymphocyte infusion donor (not recorded which). It is not recorded whose cells these are; they may come from a transplant donor.

The chain employs TRBV20-1 and TRBJ1-4, with a weak D call TRBD1 (6 bases). Germline CDR1 reads DFQATT; CDR2 reads SNEGSKA (reference sequence). V lost 1 base and J 0 bases, leaving 9 bases between the germline ends. This CDR3 is 15 amino acids long. The CDR3 here is CSARGTASTNEKLFF. The CDR3 DNA reads as TGCAGTGCTAGAGGGACAGCCTCAACTAATGAAAAACTGTTTTTT.

The rearrangement joins TRBV5-1 to TRBJ2-2; D ambiguous. Germline V CDR1 and CDR2: SGHRS, YFSETQ. CDR3 length: 18 residues. Trimming shortened V by 4 bases and J by 0 bases, and 19 bases separated the two germline ends. CDR3 coding DNA: TGCGCCAGCAGCAGCCGGCGCGGTCCCTTTTCGAACACCGGGGAGCTGTTTTTT. The encoded protein is CASSSRRGPFSNTGELFF. Full variable domain (rest looked up from reference TRBV5-1 and TRBJ2-2): KAGVTQTPRYLIKTRGQQVTLSCSPISGHRSVSWYQQTPGQGLQFLFEYFSETQRNKGNFPGRFSGRQFSNSRSEMNVSTLELGDSALYLCASSSRRGPFSNTGELFFGEGSRLTVL.

The chain recombines TRBV29-1 with TRBJ1-2; D is unresolved. This CDR3 has 11 residues. The V end was cut by 4 bases, the J end by 7 bases, with 10 bases between. CDR1 and CDR2 from the germline V gene are SQVTM and ANQGSEA. The CDR3: CSVGSTLGYTF. In DNA, the CDR3 is TGCAGCGTTGGGTCGACACTTGGCTACACCTTC.

The gene calls are TRBV24-1 and TRBJ2-5; no firm D call. The CDR3 is made up of 12 amino acids. V was clipped by 2 bases and J by 3 bases, with 3 bases between them. Germline lookup yields CDR1 KGHDR and CDR2 SFDVKD. CDR3 region: CATSDSEETQYF. In DNA, the CDR3 is TGTGCCACCAGTGATTCCGAAGAGACCCAGTACTTC.

This clonotype came up a few times. The CDR3 protein is CASSEWRESTEAFF. The CDR3, as DNA: TGTGCCAGCAGTGAATGGAGGGAGAGCACTGAAGCTTTCTTT. V and J are TRBV25-1 and TRBJ1-1; D call uncertain. Germline V gives CDR1 MGHDK, CDR2 SYGVNS. V lost 1 base to trimming and J lost 4 bases, with 10 bases between them. The CDR3 sequence is 14 residues long.

This chain connects TRBV12-3 or TRBV12-4 to TRBJ1-1; 7 bases match TRBD1. V was clipped by 2 bases and J by 8 bases; unmatched bases: 11. The CDR3 has 15 amino acids. CDR3 loop: CASSLKGGRGPEAFF. The CDR3 bases are TGTGCCAGCAGTTTAAAGGGCGGGAGGGGGCCAGAAGCTTTCTTT.

The rearrangement links TRBV10-3 to TRBJ2-3; D remains ambiguous. Germline CDR1 and CDR2: ENHRY and SYGVKD. CDR3 length: 13 amino acids. V gave up 0 bases and J gave up 2 bases, with 3 bases separating them. CDR3 bases: TGTGCCATCAGTGAGTCCGACACAGATACGCAGTATTTT. As protein: CAISESDTDTQYF.

The CDR3 region is CAISPGRNQPQHF. The CDR3 region has the DNA TGTGCCATCAGTCCAGGACGGAATCAGCCCCAGCATTTT. The chain joins TRBV10-3 to TRBJ1-5; D gene ambiguous. V was cut by 5 bases and J by 4 bases, with 9 bases left in between. CDR1 is ENHRY, CDR2 SYGVKD, per germline. The CDR3 loop spans 13 amino acids.

Only a few counts were recorded for this clonotype. The CDR3 bases are TGCGCCAGCAGCTCTGTCCCGAGGACAGACCCTAATTCACCCCTCCACTTT. This codes for CASSSVPRTDPNSPLHF. The chain has TRBV5-1 and TRBJ1-6; tentative D call: TRBD1 (6 bases). V lost 3 bases, J lost 6 bases, and 19 bases lay in between. CDR3 length: 17 residues. Germline-derived CDR1 and CDR2 are SGHRS and YFSETQ.

The chain employs TRBV6-1 and TRBJ1-5; D uncertain. This CDR3 has 16 residues. V lost 3 bases and J lost 0, with 12 bases in between. In germline, CDR1 is MNHNS, CDR2 SASEGT. The CDR3 nucleotides read TGTGCCAGCAGTGATGGGCTTCACTTTAGCAATCAGCCCCAGCATTTT. Its translation: CASSDGLHFSNQPQHF.

This clonotype was counted between two and nine times. The CDR3 protein is CASSQKGEAFF. The CDR3 region has the DNA TGCGCCAGCAGCCAAAAGGGTGAAGCTTTCTTT. The chain is built from TRBV4-3 and TRBJ1-1; D remains unclear. There are 11 residues in the CDR3. Germline V CDR1 and CDR2: LGHNA, YSLEER. V shed 2 bases and J shed 7 bases, with 5 bases lying between them.

This clonotype was seen ten or more times. The J gene is TRBJ1-4, the V gene TRBV7-9; 10 bases map to TRBD1. Germline V gene data show CDR1 as SEHNR and CDR2 as FQNEAQ (reference sequence). The CDR3 has 15 residues. V trimming: 2 bases; J trimming: 5 bases; junction bases outside the gene matches: 2. DNA for the CDR3: TGTGCCAGCAGCTTACAGACAGGGGGCAATGAAAAACTGTTTTTT. This encodes CASSLQTGGNEKLFF.

This clonotype occurred a few times. The chain has TRBV20-1 and TRBJ1-6; D gene unclear. Germline V CDR1 and CDR2: DFQATT, SNEGSKA (reference sequence). Trimming took off 3 bases at V and 7 bases at J, with 10 bases between the two ends. This CDR3 has 13 amino acids. The CDR3 spells CSASKQINSPLHF. The CDR3, as DNA: TGCAGTGCTAGTAAACAGATAAATTCACCCCTCCACTTT.

The chain couples TRBV5-6 to TRBJ1-6; D call uncertain. The CDR3 is made up of 14 amino acids. Germline assignment: CDR1 SGHDT and CDR2 YYEEEE. V was trimmed by 2 bases and J by 7 bases, leaving 10 bases between them. CDR3 nucleotides: TGTGCCAGCAGCTTAAGACGGGGAAATTCACCCCTCCACTTT. Its protein product is CASSLRRGNSPLHF.

This clonotype was counted a few times. The chain carries TRBV10-3 and TRBJ1-1, with D possibly matching TRBD1 (5 bases). CDR3 length: 15 residues. The germline V gene encodes CDR1 ENHRY and CDR2 SYGVKD. Trimming took off 0 bases at V and 4 bases at J, with 12 bases between the two ends. CDR3 loop: CAISESWGGSTEAFF. CDR3 nucleotides: TGTGCCATCAGTGAGTCGTGGGGGGGGAGCACTGAAGCTTTCTTT.

The chain combines TRBV12-3 or TRBV12-4 with TRBJ2-7; 7 bases line up with TRBD2. The V gene end was trimmed by 8 bases and the J gene end by 1 base; junction bases not matched to a gene: 14. The CDR3 has 16 residues. The CDR3 region has the DNA TGTGCCAGCTCCACAGCTTGGGGGGAGGGTTCCTACGAGCAGTACTTC. It specifies CASSTAWGEGSYEQYF.

V is TRBV10-3 and J is TRBJ1-5; D is perhaps TRBD1 (5 bases). Germline lookup yields CDR1 ENHRY and CDR2 SYGVKD. The CDR3 is 13 amino acids. Trimming removed 0 bases at V and 8 bases at J, with 8 bases between. CDR3 loop: CAISESGTEPQHF. Written as DNA, the CDR3 is TGTGCCATCAGTGAGTCCGGGACGGAGCCCCAGCATTTT.

V and J are TRBV12-3 or TRBV12-4 and TRBJ2-6, with D possibly TRBD1 on 7 matching bases. The CDR3 is made up of 19 amino acids. Trimming left V 6 bases short and J 0 bases short, with 21 bases between. In DNA, the CDR3 is TGTGCCAGCAGCCAGCCTCAGGGGGGACGGCTCTCTGGGGCCAACGTCCTGACTTTC. Its protein product is CASSQPQGGRLSGANVLTF.

This clonotype was counted ten times or more. This sequence joins TRBV12-3 or TRBV12-4 and TRBJ1-1; D unclear. V was trimmed by 2 bases and J by 4 bases, leaving 11 bases between them. This CDR3 comprises 14 residues. CDR3 sequence reads: CASSLTALGTEAFF. The CDR3 DNA is TGTGCCAGCAGTTTAACCGCCTTGGGCACTGAAGCTTTCTTT.

A few counts support this clonotype. This chain joins TRBV20-1 and TRBJ2-7, with 9 bases fitting TRBD2. The CDR3 is 15 amino acids. V shed 3 bases and J 3 bases; nucleotides not matched to a gene: 9. CDR1 and CDR2 from the germline V gene are DFQATT and SNEGSKA (reference sequence). The CDR3 loop reads CSASDSGSRIYEQYF. As DNA, the CDR3 is TGCAGTGCTAGCGATAGCGGGAGCCGTATCTACGAGCAGTACTTC.

The DNA of the CDR3 is TGTGCCAGCGTCGGGAGACGGATTATGAACACTGAAGCTTTCTTT. Amino acid sequence: CASVGRRIMNTEAFF. The chain joins TRBV28 to TRBJ1-1; D is unclear. CDR1 is MDHEN and CDR2 is SYDVKM in the germline V gene. There are 15 residues in the CDR3. The V gene lost 8 bases and the J gene lost 0 bases, with 16 bases spanning the gap.

This clonotype has only a few counts. The chain is built from TRBV27 and TRBJ1-2; no reliable D call. Trimming took 3 bases from V and 4 from J, leaving 9 bases between them. CDR3 length equals 13 residues. Germline lookup yields CDR1 MNHEY and CDR2 SMNVEV (reference sequence). The CDR3 loop reads CASSFHGSYGYTF. The CDR3 DNA is TGTGCCAGCAGTTTCCACGGGTCCTATGGCTACACCTTC.

The chain recombines TRBV10-3 with TRBJ2-3; 10 bases fit TRBD2. The CDR3 runs to 18 residues. Germline V gene data show CDR1 as ENHRY and CDR2 as SYGVKD. J gave up 4 bases and V 3 bases, and 13 bases lay outside the gene matches. CDR3 sequence reads: CAISETSGNLPSADTQYF. The CDR3 bases are TGTGCCATCAGTGAAACTAGCGGGAACCTCCCAAGCGCAGATACGCAGTATTTT.

This clonotype was counted between two and nine times. This rearrangement joins TRBV18 to TRBJ1-5; D is undetermined. Germline-derived CDR1 and CDR2 are KGHSH and LQKENI. This CDR3 spans 15 amino acids. Trimming took 3 bases from V and 0 from J, leaving 9 bases between them. The CDR3: CASSPLPNSNQPQHF. CDR3 nucleotide sequence: TGTGCCAGCTCACCCTTGCCCAATAGCAATCAGCCCCAGCATTTT.

This clonotype turned up a few times. The chain carries TRBV7-9 and TRBJ1-1; the D gene is possibly TRBD1 (5 bases). The CDR3 is 16 residues long. Germline V gene data show CDR1 as SEHNR and CDR2 as FQNEAQ (reference sequence). The V gene lost 1 base and the J gene lost 4 bases, with 16 bases spanning the gap. DNA for the CDR3: TGTGCCAGCAGCTTAGGACCGTCGGGGCTGGGCACTGAAGCTTTCTTT. This gives the protein CASSLGPSGLGTEAFF.

The V call is TRBV3-1, the J call TRBJ2-4, with 10 bases that match TRBD2. The length of the CDR3 is 15 residues. The V and J ends lost 2 bases and 7 bases, in that order; junction bases with no gene match: 5. Germline CDR1 is LGHDT and CDR2 is YNNKEL (reference sequence). CDR3 sequence: CASSQTSGRGNIQYF. CDR3 in DNA: TGTGCCAGCAGCCAAACCAGCGGGAGGGGGAACATTCAGTACTTC.

The chain recombines TRBV6-5 with TRBJ2-5; D not certain. The germline gives CDR1 MNHEY, CDR2 SVGAGI. V lost 0 bases and J lost 2, with 7 bases in between. This CDR3 has 14 amino acids. The CDR3 loop reads CASSYSPSQETQYF. The CDR3 DNA is TGTGCCAGCAGTTACTCGCCTTCTCAAGAGACCCAGTACTTC.

This clonotype has more than one count but fewer than ten. J is TRBJ1-2 and V is TRBV6-2 or TRBV6-3, with D unresolved. The V end was cut by 6 bases, the J end by 1 base, with 12 bases between. This CDR3 is 14 amino acids long. CDR1 and CDR2 (germline): MNHEY, SVGEGT. In nucleotides, the CDR3 is TGTGCCAGCAGGCCCCCGGGCGGTAACTATGGCTACACCTTC. Residues: CASRPPGGNYGYTF.

The V and J genes are TRBV7-2 and TRBJ1-6, with D possibly being TRBD1 (5 bases). The CDR3 spans 16 residues. The V end lost 5 bases, the J end lost 9 bases, and 20 bases lay between the germline ends. Germline loops: CDR1 SGHTA, CDR2 FQGNSA. DNA of the CDR3: TGTGCCAGCAGCCCCCGAATGGGCCCTAGGGGTTCACCCCTCCACTTT. Protein sequence: CASSPRMGPRGSPLHF.

This rearrangement joins TRBV10-3 to TRBJ1-6; 8 bases fit TRBD1. This CDR3 has 15 residues. The J segment lost 10 bases and the V segment lost 6 bases, leaving 11 bases of the junction unmatched. Germline V gene sequence: CDR1 ENHRY, CDR2 SYGVKD. The CDR3 sequence: CAISDRGPLGSPLHF. The CDR3 nucleotides are TGTGCCATCAGCGACAGGGGTCCGCTTGGATCACCCCTCCACTTT.

This sequence joins TRBV12-3 or TRBV12-4 and TRBJ2-1; 7 nucleotides align to TRBD2. This CDR3 contains 11 residues. The V segment lost 5 bases and the J segment 15 bases; nucleotides outside the gene matches: 7. CDR3 protein: CASSRKRDPFF. The CDR3 region has the DNA TGTGCCAGCAGTAGGAAGCGGGACCCGTTCTTC.

This rearrangement joins TRBV4-3 to TRBJ2-1, with a tentative D call TRBD2 (6 bases). The V and J ends lost 2 bases and 6 bases respectively, with 11 bases between them. The CDR3 length is 14 residues. Looked up from germline, CDR1 is LGHNA and CDR2 is YSLEER. This chain's CDR3 is CASSQSGTPNEQFF. Written as DNA, the CDR3 is TGCGCCAGCAGCCAATCCGGGACTCCCAATGAGCAGTTCTTC.